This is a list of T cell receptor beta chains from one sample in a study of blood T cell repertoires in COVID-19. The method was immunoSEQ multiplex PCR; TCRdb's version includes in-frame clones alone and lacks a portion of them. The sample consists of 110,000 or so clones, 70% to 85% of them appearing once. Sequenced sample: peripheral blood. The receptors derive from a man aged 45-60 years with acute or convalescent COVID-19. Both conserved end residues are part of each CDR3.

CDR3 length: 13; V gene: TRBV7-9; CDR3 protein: CASSPTGAHEQYF
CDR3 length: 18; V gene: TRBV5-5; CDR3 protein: CASSLAPAGVIAKNIQYF
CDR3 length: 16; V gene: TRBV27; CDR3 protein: CASSLGVTGWDSPLHF
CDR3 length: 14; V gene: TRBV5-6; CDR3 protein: CASSLALSSYEQYF
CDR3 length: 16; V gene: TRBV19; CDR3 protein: CASSTTSTSPTDTQYF
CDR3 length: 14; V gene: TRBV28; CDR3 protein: CASILGGSRVEAFF
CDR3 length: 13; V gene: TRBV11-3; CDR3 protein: CASSLRMNTEAFF
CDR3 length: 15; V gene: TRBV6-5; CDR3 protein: CASRQGPSGANVLTF
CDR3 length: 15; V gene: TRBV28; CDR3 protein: CASSFIPWSSYEQYF
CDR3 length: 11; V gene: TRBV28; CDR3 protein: CASSFMETQYF
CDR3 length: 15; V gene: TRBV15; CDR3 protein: CATSRGGQGAVEQYF
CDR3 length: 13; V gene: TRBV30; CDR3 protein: CAWSVTTGYEQYF
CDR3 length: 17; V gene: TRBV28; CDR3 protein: CASSTPGRGSQLKEAFF
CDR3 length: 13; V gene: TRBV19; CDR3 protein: CASSIAQGYEQYF
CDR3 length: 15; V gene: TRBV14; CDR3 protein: CASSQAQGAGEKLFF
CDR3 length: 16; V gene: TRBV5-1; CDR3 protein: CASSQSAGGLGETQYF
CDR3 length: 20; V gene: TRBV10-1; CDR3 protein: CASSESRVAGGGPGTDTQYF
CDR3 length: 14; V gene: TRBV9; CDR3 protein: CASSVGGVRETQYF
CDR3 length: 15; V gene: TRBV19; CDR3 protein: CASSIRGQGDEKLFF
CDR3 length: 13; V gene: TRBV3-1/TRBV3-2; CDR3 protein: CASSPTSYNEQFF
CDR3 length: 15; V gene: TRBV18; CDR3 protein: CASSPSGTSSYEQYF
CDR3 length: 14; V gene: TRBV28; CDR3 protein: CASTSGGRTDTQYF
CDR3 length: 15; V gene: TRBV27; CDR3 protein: CASSFGGFSYNEQFF
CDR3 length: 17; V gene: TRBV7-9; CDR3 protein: CASSLGTGTFFTDTQYF
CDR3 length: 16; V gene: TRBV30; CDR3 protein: CAWTRAGGRRGNEQFF
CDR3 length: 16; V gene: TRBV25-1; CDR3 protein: CASSEAGEATNEKLFF
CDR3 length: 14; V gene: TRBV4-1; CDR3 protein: CASSQEDLVYGYTF
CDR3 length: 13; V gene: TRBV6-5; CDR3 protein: CASTSGVLNTIYF
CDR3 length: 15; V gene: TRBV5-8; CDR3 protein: CASSLGDSIYQPQHF
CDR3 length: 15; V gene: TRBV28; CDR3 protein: CASSDNRGRRGEQYF
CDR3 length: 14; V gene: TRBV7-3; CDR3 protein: CASSGLAGSGEQFF
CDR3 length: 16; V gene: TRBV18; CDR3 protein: CASSPPGWSTDNEQFF
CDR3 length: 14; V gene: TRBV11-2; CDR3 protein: CASSLHTGGDGYTF
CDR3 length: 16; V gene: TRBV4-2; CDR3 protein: CASSQELAGGRDTQYF
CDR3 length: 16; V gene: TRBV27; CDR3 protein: CASSLFSGSDTGELFF
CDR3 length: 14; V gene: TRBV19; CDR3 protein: CASSITPLNYEQFF
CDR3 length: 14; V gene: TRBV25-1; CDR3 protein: CASRTGGAITEAFF
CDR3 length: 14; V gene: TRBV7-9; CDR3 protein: CASRHRVLNEKLFF
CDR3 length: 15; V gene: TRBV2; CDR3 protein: CASSHRTGGSYEQYF
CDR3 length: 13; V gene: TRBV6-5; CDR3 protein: CASSSSWGNTIYF
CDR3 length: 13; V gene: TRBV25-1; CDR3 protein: CASRRGSTGELFF
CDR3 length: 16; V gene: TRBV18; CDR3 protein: CASSPTPGQENYGYTF
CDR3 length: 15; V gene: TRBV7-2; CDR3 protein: CASSPMRRRGEKLFF
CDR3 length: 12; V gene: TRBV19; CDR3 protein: CASSPRTDTQYF
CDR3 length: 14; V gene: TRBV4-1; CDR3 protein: CASSPGTGGQPQHF
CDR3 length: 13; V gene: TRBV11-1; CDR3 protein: CASSRTGVNEQFF
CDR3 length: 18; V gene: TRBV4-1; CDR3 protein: CASCPPLGRLAGNNEQFF
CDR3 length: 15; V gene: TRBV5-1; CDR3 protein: CASSEGLAGNNEQFF
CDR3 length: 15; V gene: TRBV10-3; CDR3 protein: CAISELTGLRHEQYF
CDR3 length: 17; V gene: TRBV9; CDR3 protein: CASSATGTGGSGNTIYF
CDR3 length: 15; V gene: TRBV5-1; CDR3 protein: CASRPGQDHGNTIYF
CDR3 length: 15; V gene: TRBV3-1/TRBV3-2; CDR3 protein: CASSQGTGGGNTQYF
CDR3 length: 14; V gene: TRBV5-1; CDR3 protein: CASGRVSSYNEQFF